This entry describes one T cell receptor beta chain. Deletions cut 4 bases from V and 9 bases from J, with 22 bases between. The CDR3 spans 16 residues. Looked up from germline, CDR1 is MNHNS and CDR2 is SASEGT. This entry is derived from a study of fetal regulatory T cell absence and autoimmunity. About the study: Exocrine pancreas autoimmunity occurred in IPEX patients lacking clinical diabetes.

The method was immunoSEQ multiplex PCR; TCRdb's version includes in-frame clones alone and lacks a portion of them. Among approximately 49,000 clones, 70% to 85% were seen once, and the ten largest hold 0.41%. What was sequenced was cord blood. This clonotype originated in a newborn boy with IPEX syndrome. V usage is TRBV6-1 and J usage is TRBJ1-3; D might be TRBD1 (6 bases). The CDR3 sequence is CASSVGGGLSGSTIYF. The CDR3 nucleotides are TGTGCCAGCAGTGTAGGGGGGGGGCTCTCGGGGTCCACCATATATTTT.